This note documents a single TCR beta chain sequence. The antigen remains undetermined. This record comes from a study of T-cell reconstitution after alpha-beta-depleted transplantation in children. Study-wide findings and caveats: T-cell counts and diversity at one year following transplant were attributed mainly to newly produced T cells.

The CDR3 length is 15 residues. Germline V gene data show CDR1 as MGHDK and CDR2 as SYGVNS. V lost 6 bases, J lost 0 bases, and 13 bases lay in between. It was with unique molecular identifiers that the TCRbeta library was prepared. TCRdb independently ran MiXCR on the PCR reads; one entry per CDR3 protein. This table holds a few hundred thousand distinct CDR3 sequences, 25% to 30% found once. The clonotype originates from a boy in the first two years of life with Wiskott-Aldrich syndrome, due to receive a stem cell transplant. Specimen: PBMCs, collected before TCRalphabeta/CD19-depleted stem cell transplant. The chain employs TRBV25-1 and TRBJ2-3, with TRBD1 as a possible D gene (5 bases). The CDR3 nucleotides read TGTGCCAGCAGCTTAGACAGCCCTAGCACAGATACGCAGTATTTT. Amino acids: CASSLDSPSTDTQYF. Drawing the rest from reference TRBV25-1 and TRBJ2-3, the complete variable domain is EADIYQTPRYLVIGTGKKITLECSQTMGHDKMYWYQQDPGMELHLIHYSYGVNSTEKGDLSSESTVSRIRTEHFPLTLESARPSHTSQYLCASSLDSPSTDTQYFGPGTRLTVL.